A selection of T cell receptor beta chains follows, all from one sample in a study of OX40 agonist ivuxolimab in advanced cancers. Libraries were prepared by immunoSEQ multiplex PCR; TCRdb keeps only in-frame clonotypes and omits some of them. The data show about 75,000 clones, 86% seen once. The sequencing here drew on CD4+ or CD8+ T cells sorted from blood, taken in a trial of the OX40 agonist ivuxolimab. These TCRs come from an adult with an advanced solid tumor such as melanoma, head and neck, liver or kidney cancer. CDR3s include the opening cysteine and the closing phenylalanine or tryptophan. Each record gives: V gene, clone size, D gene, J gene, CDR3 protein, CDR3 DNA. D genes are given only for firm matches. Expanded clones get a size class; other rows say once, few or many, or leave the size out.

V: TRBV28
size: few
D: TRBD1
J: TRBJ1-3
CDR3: CASSFGQGLSGNTIYF
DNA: TGTGCCAGCAGTTTTGGACAGGGGCTCTCTGGAAACACCATATATTTT

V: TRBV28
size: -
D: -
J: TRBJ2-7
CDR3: CASHSTGSSYEQYF
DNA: TGTGCCAGCCACTCGACAGGTAGCTCCTACGAGCAGTACTTC

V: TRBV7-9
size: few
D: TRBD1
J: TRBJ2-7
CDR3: CASSLDGTGSEQYF
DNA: TGTGCCAGCAGCTTAGACGGGACAGGGTCCGAGCAGTACTTC

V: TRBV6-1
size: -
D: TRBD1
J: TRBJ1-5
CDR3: CASSATGVHQPQHF
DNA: TGTGCCAGCAGTGCAACAGGGGTCCATCAGCCCCAGCATTTT

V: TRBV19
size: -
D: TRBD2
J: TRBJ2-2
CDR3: CASKFASGRMATGELFF
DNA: TGTGCCAGTAAGTTCGCTAGCGGGAGAATGGCCACCGGGGAGCTGTTTTTT

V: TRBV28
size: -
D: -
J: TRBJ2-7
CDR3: CASTLAPDFFSYEQYF
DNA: TGTGCCAGCACCTTAGCACCCGATTTCTTCTCCTACGAGCAGTACTTC

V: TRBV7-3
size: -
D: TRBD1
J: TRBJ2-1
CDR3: CASSFTGVTNEQFF
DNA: TGTGCCAGCAGCTTCACAGGGGTAACTAATGAGCAGTTCTTC

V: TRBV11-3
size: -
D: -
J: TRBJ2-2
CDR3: CASSRNPLSGATGELFF
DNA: TGTGCCAGCAGCCGTAACCCCCTTAGTGGGGCGACCGGGGAGCTGTTTTTT

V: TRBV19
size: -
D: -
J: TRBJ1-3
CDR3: CASSALQPAGGAGNTIYF
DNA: TGTGCCAGTAGTGCTCTACAACCGGCGGGGGGTGCTGGAAACACCATATATTTT

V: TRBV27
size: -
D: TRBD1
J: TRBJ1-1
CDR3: CASSLTGPNTEAFF
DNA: TGTGCCAGCAGTCTGACAGGGCCAAACACTGAAGCTTTCTTT

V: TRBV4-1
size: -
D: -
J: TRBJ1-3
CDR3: CASSQEKGHGNTIYF
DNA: TGCGCCAGCAGCCAAGAAAAGGGGCATGGAAACACCATATATTTT

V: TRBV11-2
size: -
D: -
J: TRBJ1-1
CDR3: CASSAYPFNSMNTEAFF
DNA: TGTGCCAGCAGCGCGTATCCCTTTAACAGCATGAACACTGAAGCTTTCTTT

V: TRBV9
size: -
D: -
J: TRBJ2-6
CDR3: CASSVGSVGANVLTF
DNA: TGTGCCAGCAGCGTAGGGTCTGTTGGGGCCAACGTCCTGACTTTC

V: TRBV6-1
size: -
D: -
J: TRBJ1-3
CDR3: CASSEALGFSGNTIYF
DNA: TGTGCCAGCAGTGAAGCGCTAGGCTTCTCTGGAAACACCATATATTTT

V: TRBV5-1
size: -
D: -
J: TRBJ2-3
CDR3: CASSNPGGDTQYF
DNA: TGCGCCAGCAGCAACCCAGGGGGGGATACGCAGTATTTT

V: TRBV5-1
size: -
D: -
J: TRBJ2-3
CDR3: CASSINTDTQYF
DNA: TGCGCCAGCAGCATAAACACAGATACGCAGTATTTT

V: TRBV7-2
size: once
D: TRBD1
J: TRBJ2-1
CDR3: CASSLVGTDYNEQFF
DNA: TGTGCCAGCAGCTTAGTGGGGACAGACTACAATGAGCAGTTCTTC

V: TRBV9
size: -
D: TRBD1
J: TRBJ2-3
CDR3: CASSVLDRVGTDTQYF
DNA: TGTGCCAGCAGCGTATTGGACAGGGTCGGCACAGATACGCAGTATTTT

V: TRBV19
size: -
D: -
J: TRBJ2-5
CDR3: CASSIGTQETQYF
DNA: TGTGCCAGTAGTATAGGGACGCAAGAGACCCAGTACTTC

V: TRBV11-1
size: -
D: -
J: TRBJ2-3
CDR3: CASSLGYPRDTQYF
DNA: TGTGCCAGCAGCTTGGGCTATCCGCGGGATACGCAGTATTTT

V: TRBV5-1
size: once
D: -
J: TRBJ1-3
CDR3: CASSPGGGTTRAGNTIYF
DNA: TGCGCCAGCAGCCCCGGCGGGGGCACGACTCGGGCTGGAAACACCATATATTTT

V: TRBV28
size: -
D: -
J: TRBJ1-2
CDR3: CASSLLSGYGYTF
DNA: TGTGCCAGCAGTTTATTAAGTGGTTATGGCTACACCTTC

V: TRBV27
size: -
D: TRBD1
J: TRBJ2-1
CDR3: CASSFPGQGRNEQFF
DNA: TGTGCCAGCAGTTTCCCGGGACAGGGCCGTAATGAGCAGTTCTTC

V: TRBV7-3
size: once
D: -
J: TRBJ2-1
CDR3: CASSPRTGHEQFF
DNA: TGTGCCAGCAGCCCCCGGACTGGGCATGAGCAGTTCTTC

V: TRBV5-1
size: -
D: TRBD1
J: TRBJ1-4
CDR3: CASSRSGTDEKLFF
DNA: TGCGCCAGCAGCCGGTCCGGGACAGATGAAAAACTGTTTTTT

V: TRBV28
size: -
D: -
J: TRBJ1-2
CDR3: CASSPGQYGYTF
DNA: TGTGCCAGCAGTCCAGGACAGTATGGCTACACCTTC

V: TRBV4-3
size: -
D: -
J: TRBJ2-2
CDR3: CASSQVAGMLNTGELFF
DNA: TGCGCCAGCAGCCAAGTAGCAGGGATGCTTAACACCGGGGAGCTGTTTTTT

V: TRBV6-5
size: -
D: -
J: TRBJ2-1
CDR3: CASMPVGHNEQFF
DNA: TGTGCCAGCATGCCTGTCGGACACAATGAGCAGTTCTTC

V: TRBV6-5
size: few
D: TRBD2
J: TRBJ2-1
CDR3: CASRTGTSGRGEQFF
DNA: TGTGCCAGCAGAACCGGGACTAGCGGGAGAGGTGAGCAGTTCTTC

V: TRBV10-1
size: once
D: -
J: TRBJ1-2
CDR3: CASSETREAGPGYTF
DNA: TGCGCCAGCAGTGAAACAAGGGAAGCAGGCCCTGGCTACACCTTC

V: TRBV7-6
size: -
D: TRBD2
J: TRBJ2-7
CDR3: CASSLAGGSSYEQYF
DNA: TGTGCCAGCAGCTTAGCCGGGGGGTCCTCCTACGAGCAGTACTTC

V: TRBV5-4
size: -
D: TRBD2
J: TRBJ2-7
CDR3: CASSFDAGDLGQYF
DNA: TGTGCCAGCAGCTTTGACGCGGGGGACTTGGGGCAGTACTTC

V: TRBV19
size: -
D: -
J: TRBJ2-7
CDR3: CASREDGNYEQYF
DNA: TGTGCCAGTAGAGAGGACGGGAACTACGAGCAGTACTTC

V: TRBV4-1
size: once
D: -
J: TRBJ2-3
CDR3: CASSQEGTGNKVRLDTQYF
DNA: TGCGCCAGCAGCCAAGAAGGAACGGGAAATAAGGTTAGGTTGGATACGCAGTATTTT

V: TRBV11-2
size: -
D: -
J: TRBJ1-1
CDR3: CASSFQETTEAFF
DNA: TGTGCCAGCAGCTTCCAGGAGACCACTGAAGCTTTCTTT

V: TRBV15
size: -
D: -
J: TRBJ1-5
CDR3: CATSRVGEGQPQHF
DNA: TGTGCCACCAGCAGAGTTGGGGAAGGTCAGCCCCAGCATTTT

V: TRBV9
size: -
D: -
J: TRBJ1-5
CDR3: CASSEEGLNQPQHF
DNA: TGTGCCAGCAGCGAGGAGGGGCTCAATCAGCCCCAGCATTTT